This T cell receptor (beta chain) comes out of a study of glioma-infiltrating T cells. Study overall: Samples included WHO grade II oligodendrogliomas or astrocytomas and initial-diagnosis grade IV glioblastomas.

As regards this clonotype: Its antigen is not identified. This sequence may be a read error, since a much larger clone differs from it by one base.

Using RNA template, CDR3s of TCR alpha and beta were amplified with iRepertoire arm-PCR. For one-step reverse transcription and amplification, roughly 85-450 ng of tissue mRNA or PBMC total RNA was used. TCRdb analysed the multiplex PCR reads with MiXCR anew, one entry per CDR3 protein. This table has a few hundred thousand distinct CDR3 sequences, less than 50% appearing once. Study-level points and caveats: Above-expected tissue-blood divergence occurred in all gliomas, most in low-grade ones. Patients with low tissue-blood divergence carried a signature set of shared blood CDR3 motifs.

The CDR3 runs to 15 residues. CDR1 and CDR2 from the germline V gene are MNHEY and SMNVEV (reference sequence). Trimming took off 9 bases at V and 3 bases at J, with 21 bases between the two ends. This TCR was sampled from a human donor with low-grade glioma or glioblastoma, undergoing nonglioma brain surgery, or in good health (not recorded which). This sequence joins TRBV27 and TRBJ2-7; D remains ambiguous. The sample taken for sequencing was glioma tissue, nonneoplastic brain tissue, or PBMCs (not recorded which). The CDR3 spells CASQPRAGLHYEQYF. The CDR3 coding sequence is TGTGCCAGTCAACCCCGGGCAGGCTTACACTACGAGCAGTACTTC.